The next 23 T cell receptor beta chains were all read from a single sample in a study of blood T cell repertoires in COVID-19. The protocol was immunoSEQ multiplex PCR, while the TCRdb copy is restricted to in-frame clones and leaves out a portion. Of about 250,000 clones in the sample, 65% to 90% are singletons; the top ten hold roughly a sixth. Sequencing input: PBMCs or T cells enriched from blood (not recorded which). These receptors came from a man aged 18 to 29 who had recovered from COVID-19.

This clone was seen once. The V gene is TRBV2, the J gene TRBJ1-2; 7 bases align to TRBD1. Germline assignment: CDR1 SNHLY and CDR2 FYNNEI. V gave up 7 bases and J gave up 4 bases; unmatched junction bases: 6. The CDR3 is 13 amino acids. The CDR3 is CASTGGEGYGYTF. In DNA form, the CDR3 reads TGTGCCAGCACAGGGGGAGAAGGCTATGGCTACACCTTC.

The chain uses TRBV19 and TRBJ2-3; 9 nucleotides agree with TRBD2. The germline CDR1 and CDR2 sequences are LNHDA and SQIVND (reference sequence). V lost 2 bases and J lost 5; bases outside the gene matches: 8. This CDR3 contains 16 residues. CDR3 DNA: TGTGCCAGTAGTATAATCCAGCGGGGGGCTGGAGATACGCAGTATTTT. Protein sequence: CASSIIQRGAGDTQYF.

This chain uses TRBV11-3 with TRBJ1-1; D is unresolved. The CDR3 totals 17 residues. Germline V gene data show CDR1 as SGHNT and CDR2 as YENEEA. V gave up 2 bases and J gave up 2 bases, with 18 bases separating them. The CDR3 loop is CASSLSVFEGRNTEAFF. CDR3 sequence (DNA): TGTGCCAGCAGCTTATCAGTTTTTGAGGGTAGAAACACTGAAGCTTTCTTT.

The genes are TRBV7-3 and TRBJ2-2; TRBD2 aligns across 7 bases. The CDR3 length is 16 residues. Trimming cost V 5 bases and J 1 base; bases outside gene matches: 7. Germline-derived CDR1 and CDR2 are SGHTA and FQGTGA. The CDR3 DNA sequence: TGTGCCAGCAGCCCCGGGGGGAGAGAGAACACCGGGGAGCTGTTTTTT. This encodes CASSPGGRENTGELFF.

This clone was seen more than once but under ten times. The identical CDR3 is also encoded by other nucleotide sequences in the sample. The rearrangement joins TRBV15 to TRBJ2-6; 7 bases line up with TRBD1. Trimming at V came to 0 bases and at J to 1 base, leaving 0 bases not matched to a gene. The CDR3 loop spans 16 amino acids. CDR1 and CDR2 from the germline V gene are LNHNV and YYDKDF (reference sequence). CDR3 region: CATSRDRGSGANVLTF. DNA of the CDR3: TGTGCCACCAGCAGAGACAGGGGGTCTGGGGCCAACGTCCTGACTTTC.

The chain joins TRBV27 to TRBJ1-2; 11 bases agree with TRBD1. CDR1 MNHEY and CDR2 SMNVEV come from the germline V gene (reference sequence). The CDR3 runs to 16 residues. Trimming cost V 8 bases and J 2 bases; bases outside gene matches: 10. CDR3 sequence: CASSWTGGVFNYGYTF. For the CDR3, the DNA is TGTGCCAGCTCTTGGACAGGGGGCGTCTTCAACTATGGCTACACCTTC.

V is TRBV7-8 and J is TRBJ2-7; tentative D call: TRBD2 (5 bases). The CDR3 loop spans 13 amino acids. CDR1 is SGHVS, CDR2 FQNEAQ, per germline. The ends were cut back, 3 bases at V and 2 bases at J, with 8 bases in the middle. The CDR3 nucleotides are TGTGCCAGCAGCTTTCCGGGAACCTACGAGCAGTACTTC. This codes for CASSFPGTYEQYF.

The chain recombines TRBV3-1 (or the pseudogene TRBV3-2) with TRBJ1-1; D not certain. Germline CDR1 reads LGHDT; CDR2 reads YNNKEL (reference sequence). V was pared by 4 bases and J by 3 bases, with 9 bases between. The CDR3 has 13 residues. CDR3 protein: CASSPWGDTEAFF. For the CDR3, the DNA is TGTGCCAGCAGCCCTTGGGGAGACACTGAAGCTTTCTTT.

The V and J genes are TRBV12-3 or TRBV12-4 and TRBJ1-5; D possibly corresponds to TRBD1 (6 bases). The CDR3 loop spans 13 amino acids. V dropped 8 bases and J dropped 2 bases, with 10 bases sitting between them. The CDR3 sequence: CASAPGGNQPQHF. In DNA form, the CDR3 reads TGTGCCAGCGCCCCAGGGGGCAATCAGCCCCAGCATTTT.

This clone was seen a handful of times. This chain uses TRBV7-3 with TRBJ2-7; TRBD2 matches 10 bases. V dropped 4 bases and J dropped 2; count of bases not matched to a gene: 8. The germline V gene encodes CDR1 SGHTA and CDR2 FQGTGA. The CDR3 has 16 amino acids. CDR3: CASSSTSGVKPYEQYF. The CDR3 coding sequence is TGTGCCAGCAGCTCCACTAGCGGGGTTAAGCCCTACGAGCAGTACTTC.

CDR3 amino acids: CASSLVSSRDSRIDTQYF. CDR3 nucleotide sequence: TGTGCCAGCAGCTTAGTAAGCTCTCGGGACTCACGGATAGATACGCAGTATTTT. The rearrangement uses TRBV7-6 and TRBJ2-3; weak D call: TRBD2 (6 bases). Trimming removed 1 base at V and 5 bases at J, with 22 bases between. The CDR3 loop spans 18 amino acids. Germline V gene sequence: CDR1 SGHVS, CDR2 FNYEAQ.

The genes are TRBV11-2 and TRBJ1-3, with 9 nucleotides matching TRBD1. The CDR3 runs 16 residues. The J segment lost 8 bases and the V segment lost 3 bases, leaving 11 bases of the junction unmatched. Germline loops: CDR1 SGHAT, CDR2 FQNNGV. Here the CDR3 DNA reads TGTGCCAGCAGCTTCATCCGCCGGGACAGGGAGTACACCATATATTTT. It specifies CASSFIRRDREYTIYF.

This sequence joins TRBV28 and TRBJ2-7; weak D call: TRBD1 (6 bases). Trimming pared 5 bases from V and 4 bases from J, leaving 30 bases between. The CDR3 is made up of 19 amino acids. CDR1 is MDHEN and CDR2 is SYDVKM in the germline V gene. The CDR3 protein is CASSPTDGTSTPYPYEQYF. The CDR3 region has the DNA TGTGCCAGCAGTCCAACCGACGGGACATCCACCCCCTACCCATACGAGCAGTACTTC.

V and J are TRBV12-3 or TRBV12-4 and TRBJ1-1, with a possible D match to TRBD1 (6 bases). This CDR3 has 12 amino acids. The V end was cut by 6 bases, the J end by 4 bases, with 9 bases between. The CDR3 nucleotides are TGTGCCAGCAGACAGGGTTTCACTGAAGCTTTCTTT. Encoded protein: CASRQGFTEAFF.

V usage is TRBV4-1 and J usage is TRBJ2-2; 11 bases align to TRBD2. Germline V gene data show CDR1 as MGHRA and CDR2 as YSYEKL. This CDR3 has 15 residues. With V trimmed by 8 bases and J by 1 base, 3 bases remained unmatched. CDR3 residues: CASAGLAGNTGELFF. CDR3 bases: TGCGCCAGCGCTGGACTAGCGGGGAACACCGGGGAGCTGTTTTTT.

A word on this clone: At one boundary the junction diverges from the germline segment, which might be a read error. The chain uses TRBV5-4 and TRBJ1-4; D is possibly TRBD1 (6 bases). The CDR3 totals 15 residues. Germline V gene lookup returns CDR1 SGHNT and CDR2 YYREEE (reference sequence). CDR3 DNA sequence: TGTGCCAGCAGCTTGGCCGGGACAACGAATGAAAAACTGTTTTTT. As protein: CASSLAGTTNEKLFF. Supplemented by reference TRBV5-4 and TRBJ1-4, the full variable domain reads ETGVTQSPTHLIKTRGQQVTLRCSSQSGHNTVSWYQQALGQGPQFIFQYYREEENGRGNFPPRFSGLQFPNYSSELNVNALELDDSALYLCASSLAGTTNEKLFFGSGTQLSVL.

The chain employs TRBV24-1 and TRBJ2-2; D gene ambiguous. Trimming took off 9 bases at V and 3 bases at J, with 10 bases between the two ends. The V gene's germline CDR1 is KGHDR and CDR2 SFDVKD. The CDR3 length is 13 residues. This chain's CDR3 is CATVDTDTGELFF. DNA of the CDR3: TGTGCCACCGTAGACACGGACACCGGGGAGCTGTTTTTT.

The CDR3 DNA is TGTGCCAGCAGCTATCCGGGACTACCCTCGGAGACCCAGTACTTC. Residues: CASSYPGLPSETQYF. The J gene is TRBJ2-5, the V gene TRBV7-9; 7 nucleotides line up with TRBD2. The length of the CDR3 is 15 residues. With V trimmed by 4 bases and J by 5 bases, 10 bases remained unmatched. The V gene's germline CDR1 is SEHNR and CDR2 FQNEAQ (reference sequence). Complete variable domain (other parts from reference TRBV7-9 and TRBJ2-5): DTGVSQNPRHKITKRGQNVTFRCDPISEHNRLYWYRQTLGQGPEFLTYFQNEAQLEKSRLLSDRFSAERPKGSFSTLEIQRTEQGDSAMYLCASSYPGLPSETQYFGPGTRLLVL.

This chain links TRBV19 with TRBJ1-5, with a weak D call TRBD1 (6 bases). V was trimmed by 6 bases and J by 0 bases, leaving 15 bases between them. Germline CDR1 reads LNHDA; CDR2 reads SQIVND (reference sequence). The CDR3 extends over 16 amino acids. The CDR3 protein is CASSPRGAASNQPQHF. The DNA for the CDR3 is TGTGCCAGTAGCCCCAGGGGCGCAGCTAGCAATCAGCCCCAGCATTTT.

The CDR3 coding sequence is TGTGCCAGCAGTTACTCCGCAGGGGCAAGCTACGAGCAGTACTTC. Its translation: CASSYSAGASYEQYF. The chain recombines TRBV6-5 with TRBJ2-7, with D possibly matching TRBD1 (6 bases). The CDR3 has 15 amino acids. The ends were cut back, 0 bases at V and 3 bases at J, with 12 bases in the middle. The V gene's germline CDR1 is MNHEY and CDR2 SVGAGI.

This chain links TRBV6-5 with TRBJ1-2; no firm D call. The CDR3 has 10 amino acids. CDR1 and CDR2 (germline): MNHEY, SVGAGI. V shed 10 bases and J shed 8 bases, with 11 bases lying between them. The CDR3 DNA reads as TGTGCCACCAGAGGAGAGGGCTACACCTTC. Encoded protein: CATRGEGYTF.

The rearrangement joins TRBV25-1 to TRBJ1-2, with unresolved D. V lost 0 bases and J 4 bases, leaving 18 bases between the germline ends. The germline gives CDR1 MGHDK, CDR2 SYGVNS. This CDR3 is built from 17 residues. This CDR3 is CASSEYREEDDRYGYTF. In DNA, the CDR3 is TGTGCCAGCAGTGAATATCGGGAGGAGGATGATCGCTATGGCTACACCTTC.

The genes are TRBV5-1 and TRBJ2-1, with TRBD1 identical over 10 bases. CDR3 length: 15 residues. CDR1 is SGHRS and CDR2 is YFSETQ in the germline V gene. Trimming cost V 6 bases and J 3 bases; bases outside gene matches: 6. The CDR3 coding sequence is TGCGCCAGCACCCCCGGGACAGGGGACTACAATGAGCAGTTCTTC. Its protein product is CASTPGTGDYNEQFF.